This TCR beta chain was found in a study of tumor and adjacent non-tumor tissue in lung cancer. Overall study context: The cohort had around eleven adenocarcinoma, 2 squamous cell and 1 small cell patients.

This clonotype was recorded many times. The antigen is not known. With 0 bases removed from V and 6 bases from J, the gap between germline ends came to 15 bases. The CDR3 length is 15 residues. CDR1 and CDR2 (germline): LGHNA, YSLEER. Study-level points and caveats: Tumor TCR diversity, when higher, was linked to shorter survival.

RNA was extracted from bulk tissue without any cell sorting. TCRbeta libraries were built with three rounds of nested PCR, modified from ARM-PCR. From the multiplex PCR reads, TCRdb called clonotypes with MiXCR, one entry per CDR3 protein. The data show about 110,000 distinct CDR3 sequences, approximately 71% seen once. Specimen: lung tumor tissue. The sequence was obtained from a woman in her sixties or seventies with non-small cell lung cancer. This chain joins TRBV4-3 and TRBJ2-7; possibly TRBD1 for D (7 bases). The CDR3 DNA reads TGCGCCAGCAGCCAAGAAGCTGGAGGGGGCCTCGAGCAGTACTTC. Its translation is CASSQEAGGGLEQYF.